Listed here are 31 T cell receptor beta chains from one sample, sequenced in a study of blood T cell repertoires in COVID-19. This table comes from immunoSEQ multiplex PCR, and its TCRdb copy is limited to in-frame clones, with some not included. Here the sample spans about 64,000 clones, 65% to 90% being singletons. Sequencing input: peripheral blood. These receptors all come from a man aged 35 to 55 with acute or convalescent COVID-19.

This chain links TRBV24-1 with TRBJ1-1, with TRBD1 matching over 11 bases. The CDR3 consists of 13 residues. The germline CDR1 and CDR2 sequences are KGHDR and SFDVKD. V lost 4 bases, J lost 10 bases, and 4 bases stayed unmatched. The CDR3 DNA reads TGTGCCACCAGTGACCTGGACAGGGGGCGAGCTTTCTTT. Amino acids: CATSDLDRGRAFF.

This clone was counted once. The CDR3 region has the DNA TGCGCCAGCAGCCAAGAAACGGTGAATTCACCCCTCCACTTT. It codes for CASSQETVNSPLHF. The gene calls are TRBV4-1 and TRBJ1-6; no firm D call. Trimming took 0 bases from V and 7 from J, leaving 7 bases between them. The CDR3 has 14 amino acids. Germline CDR1 reads MGHRA; CDR2 reads YSYEKL.

The chain combines TRBV20-1 with TRBJ1-5, with a possible D match to TRBD1 (6 bases). Germline V lookup: CDR1 DFQATT, CDR2 SNEGSKA (reference sequence). Trimming took 3 bases from V and 0 from J, leaving 12 bases between them. The CDR3 is 15 residues long. In DNA form, the CDR3 reads TGCAGTGCTAGTTCCGGACAGTATAGCAATCAGCCCCAGCATTTT. Protein product: CSASSGQYSNQPQHF.

The chain recombines TRBV24-1 with TRBJ1-5; tentative D call: TRBD1 (6 bases). The V end was cut by 2 bases, the J end by 8 bases, with 15 bases between. CDR3 size: 15 residues. Germline lookup yields CDR1 KGHDR and CDR2 SFDVKD. The DNA for the CDR3 is TGTGCCACCAGTGATTCGAGGGGGGGATCAGAGCCCCAGCATTTT. Encoded protein: CATSDSRGGSEPQHF.

This chain joins TRBV5-6 and TRBJ1-5, with TRBD1 matching 8 bases. This CDR3 region has 15 residues. Germline lookup yields CDR1 SGHDT and CDR2 YYEEEE. Unmatched junction bases numbered 7, after V lost 3 bases and J lost 5 bases. This chain's CDR3 is CASSSSDRGYQPQHF. CDR3 coding DNA: TGTGCCAGCAGCTCGTCCGACAGGGGATATCAGCCCCAGCATTTT.

V gene TRBV3-1 (or the pseudogene TRBV3-2) combines with J gene TRBJ2-5; no firm D call. Trimming took 2 bases from V and 2 from J, leaving 9 bases between them. The CDR3 is 14 amino acids. The germline V gene has CDR1 LGHDT and CDR2 YNNKEL (reference sequence). The CDR3 nucleotides read TGTGCCAGCAGCCAAAGCGCTCAACAAGAGACCCAGTACTTC. Translated: CASSQSAQQETQYF.

V is TRBV6-6 and J is TRBJ2-7; TRBD1 agrees at 10 bases. From germline, CDR1 is MNHNY and CDR2 SVGAGI (reference sequence). The CDR3 consists of 14 residues. The junction had 4 bases not matched to a gene; V was cut back by 2 bases and J by 6 bases. The CDR3 spells CASSYARTGGEQYF. The CDR3 bases are TGTGCCAGCAGTTACGCCCGGACAGGGGGCGAGCAGTACTTC.

The chain carries TRBV5-8 and TRBJ1-1; a possible D gene is TRBD1 (6 bases). Per the germline V gene, CDR1 is SGHTS and CDR2 is YDEGEE. V was clipped by 2 bases and J by 6 bases, with 17 bases between them. This CDR3 has 15 amino acids. This CDR3 is CASSLGTGRGPEAFF. The CDR3 DNA is TGTGCCAGCAGCTTAGGTACAGGCAGGGGACCTGAAGCTTTCTTT.

The V gene is TRBV4-2, the J gene TRBJ2-7; D might be TRBD2 (6 bases). Germline V gives CDR1 LGHNA, CDR2 YNFKEQ. V was trimmed by 8 bases and J by 1 base, leaving 9 bases between them. This CDR3 has 12 amino acids. The CDR3 loop is CASRGRSYEQYF. The CDR3 nucleotides read TGTGCCAGCCGGGGGAGATCCTACGAGCAGTACTTC.

The chain uses TRBV30 and TRBJ2-1, with 7 bases matching TRBD2. Germline CDR1 reads GTSNPN; CDR2 reads SVGIG (reference sequence). V lost 5 bases, J lost 6 bases, and 7 bases stayed unmatched. There are 13 residues in the CDR3. DNA for the CDR3: TGTGCCTGGTCGGCGGGGGAAGGCAATGAGCAGTTCTTC. This translates into CAWSAGEGNEQFF.

The rearrangement uses TRBV19 and TRBJ1-4, with D possibly being TRBD1 (5 bases). The V gene lost 3 bases and the J gene lost 6 bases, with 11 bases spanning the gap. The CDR3 is made up of 14 amino acids. Germline V gene sequence: CDR1 LNHDA, CDR2 SQIVND (reference sequence). Written as DNA, the CDR3 is TGTGCCAGTAGTATCGGGAGGGGCTATGAAAAACTGTTTTTT. As protein: CASSIGRGYEKLFF.

The genes are TRBV12-5 and TRBJ1-2; D remains ambiguous. Germline lookup yields CDR1 LGHNT and CDR2 FRNRAP. The CDR3 is 14 amino acids. V lost 1 base and J 5 bases, leaving 11 bases between the germline ends. The CDR3 spells CASGLAGMLYGYTF. The CDR3 region has the DNA TGTGCTAGTGGTTTGGCCGGGATGCTATATGGCTACACCTTC.

The V gene is TRBV6-1, the J gene TRBJ1-5, with D possibly being TRBD1 (5 bases). V lost 3 bases and J lost 0, with 12 bases in between. Germline CDR1 reads MNHNS; CDR2 reads SASEGT. The CDR3 has 16 residues. The CDR3 spells CASSDGAGYSNQPQHF. CDR3 nucleotides: TGTGCCAGCAGTGATGGGGCAGGTTATAGCAATCAGCCCCAGCATTTT.

This sequence joins TRBV24-1 and TRBJ2-3; D is uncertain. Germline V CDR1 and CDR2: KGHDR, SFDVKD. This CDR3 is built from 11 residues. V was shortened by 7 bases and J by 6 bases, with 7 bases between the two germline ends. CDR3 nucleotides: TGTGCCACCAGGCCCGAGGATACGCAGTATTTT. It encodes CATRPEDTQYF.

This chain joins TRBV7-9 and TRBJ2-1, with D possibly matching TRBD1 (6 bases). The CDR3 runs to 14 residues. V was cut by 2 bases and J by 4 bases, with 9 bases left in between. In germline, CDR1 is SEHNR, CDR2 FQNEAQ (reference sequence). The CDR3 is CASSLSGEYNEQFF. CDR3 sequence (DNA): TGTGCCAGCAGCTTATCAGGGGAGTACAATGAGCAGTTCTTC.

This clone was picked up a small number of times. This chain joins TRBV10-2 and TRBJ1-1; 8 bases fit TRBD1. The CDR3 covers 17 residues. Unmatched junction bases numbered 14, after V lost 4 bases and J lost 4 bases. Germline-derived CDR1 and CDR2 are WSHSY and SAAADI. CDR3 DNA: TGCGCCAGCAGTGGTCGGGACAGGAGGAAGTGGGGCACTGAAGCTTTCTTT. The encoded protein is CASSGRDRRKWGTEAFF.

The chain couples TRBV5-1 to TRBJ1-2; 11 bases map to TRBD1. The CDR3 covers 14 residues. Trimming cost V 4 bases and J 6 bases; bases outside gene matches: 5. Per germline, CDR1 SGHRS and CDR2 YFSETQ. The CDR3 region has the DNA TGCGCCAGCAGCCGCCGGGACAGGGGGAATGGCTACACCTTC. Residues: CASSRRDRGNGYTF.

V and J are TRBV7-6 and TRBJ2-3; TRBD2 matches 9 bases. The CDR3 covers 16 residues. The germline V gene encodes CDR1 SGHVS and CDR2 FNYEAQ. V lost 0 bases and J lost 4; bases outside the gene matches: 5. DNA of the CDR3: TGTGCCAGCAGCTTAGCGCAAGGCGGGGGGGCAGATACGCAGTATTTT. It is translated as CASSLAQGGGADTQYF.

This sequence joins TRBV5-1 and TRBJ2-5; D might be TRBD2 (5 bases). The CDR3 sequence is 16 residues long. Trimming removed 0 bases at V and 2 bases at J, with 14 bases between. The germline gives CDR1 SGHRS, CDR2 YFSETQ. The CDR3, as DNA: TGCGCCAGCAGCTTGGGGCGCTCGGGGAAACAAGAGACCCAGTACTTC. Protein: CASSLGRSGKQETQYF.

The chain combines TRBV9 with TRBJ1-2, with TRBD1 matching 8 bases. Losses at the gene ends were 0 bases for V and 8 bases for J; bases not matched to a gene: 9. CDR1 SGDLS and CDR2 YYNGEE come from the germline V gene. The CDR3 is 15 residues long. CDR3 DNA sequence: TGTGCCAGCAGCGTAGCCCCTCAGGGGGCGTCGGGCTACACCTTC. This translates into CASSVAPQGASGYTF.

The chain combines TRBV12-3 or TRBV12-4 with TRBJ2-7; TRBD1 is a possible D gene (5 bases). CDR3 length equals 13 residues. V was clipped by 5 bases and J by 0 bases, with 8 bases between them. CDR3 protein: CASSDSSSYEQYF. The CDR3 nucleotides read TGTGCCAGCAGTGACAGCAGCTCCTACGAGCAGTACTTC.

This chain connects TRBV10-1 to TRBJ2-7; D perhaps matches TRBD2 (6 bases). V gave up 9 bases and J gave up 2 bases, with 8 bases separating them. From germline, CDR1 is WNHNN and CDR2 SYGVQD (reference sequence). The CDR3 runs 11 residues. CDR3 bases: TGCGCCAGGCCGGGGGCCTACGAGCAGTACTTC. The encoded protein is CARPGAYEQYF.

J is TRBJ2-1 and V is TRBV21-1; the table's D call of TRBD1 was not tested on the DNA. TRBV21-1 is annotated as a pseudogene. The CDR3 runs to 15 residues. The CDR3 DNA is TGTGCCAGCAGCCTGACGGAGGGGGCTTTTTGTGAGCAGTTCTTC. It codes for CASSLTEGAFCEQFF.

The genes are TRBV12-3 or TRBV12-4 and TRBJ1-2; D remains unclear. Trimming stripped 5 bases from V and 5 bases from J, with 9 bases between. The CDR3 runs 12 residues. CDR3 region: CASSITGYGYTF. The CDR3, as DNA: TGTGCCAGCAGTATCACGGGGTATGGCTACACCTTC.

This sequence joins TRBV7-6 and TRBJ2-3; 8 bases agree with TRBD1. CDR3 length equals 16 residues. Germline loops: CDR1 SGHVS, CDR2 FNYEAQ. V was clipped by 3 bases and J by 5 bases; unmatched bases: 10. The CDR3 sequence: CASSLTGTGWGDTQYF. The CDR3 region has the DNA TGTGCCAGCAGCTTGACGGGGACAGGATGGGGAGATACGCAGTATTTT.

V is TRBV3-1 (or the pseudogene TRBV3-2) and J is TRBJ1-6; 9 nucleotides agree with TRBD1. Germline CDR1 and CDR2: LGHDT and YNNKEL (reference sequence). V was pared by 4 bases and J by 11 bases, with 9 bases of the junction left unmatched. The CDR3 totals 15 residues. The CDR3, as DNA: TGTGCCAGCAGCCCGTCGGGACAGGGTGCTACACCCCTCCACTTT. This codes for CASSPSGQGATPLHF.

The chain has TRBV6-6 and TRBJ2-7, with a possible D match to TRBD1 (6 bases). V lost 2 bases to trimming and J lost 0 bases, with 14 bases between them. The V gene's germline CDR1 is MNHNY and CDR2 SVGAGI (reference sequence). This CDR3 spans 16 amino acids. The CDR3, as DNA: TGTGCCAGCAGTTACGGCAGGACAGTGAGCTCCTACGAGCAGTACTTC. Translated: CASSYGRTVSSYEQYF.

J is TRBJ2-5 and V is TRBV29-1, with a weak D call TRBD2 (6 bases). Germline assignment: CDR1 SQVTM and CDR2 ANQGSEA. Trimming left V 1 base short and J 4 bases short, with 13 bases between. The CDR3 covers 14 residues. CDR3 region: CSVEAIAAGETQYF. The CDR3 region has the DNA TGCAGCGTTGAAGCCATAGCGGCGGGAGAGACCCAGTACTTC.

The CDR3 loop is CASSEPGVSTDTQYF. DNA of the CDR3: TGCGCCAGCAGTGAGCCGGGGGTAAGCACAGATACGCAGTATTTT. The rearrangement links TRBV10-2 to TRBJ2-3; possibly TRBD2 for D (6 bases). Trimming cost V 2 bases and J 0 bases, with 9 bases left between them. Germline lookup yields CDR1 WSHSY and CDR2 SAAADI. CDR3 size: 15 residues.

The chain carries TRBV29-1 and TRBJ2-5, with TRBD2 as a possible D gene (5 bases). This CDR3 has 15 amino acids. CDR1 and CDR2 (germline): SQVTM, ANQGSEA. V dropped 4 bases and J dropped 5 bases, with 20 bases sitting between them. CDR3 residues: CSVAPGEGLGETQYF. For the CDR3, the DNA is TGCAGCGTTGCACCCGGCGAGGGTCTGGGGGAGACCCAGTACTTC.

The chain employs TRBV11-3 and TRBJ1-4; TRBD1 aligns across 9 bases. Germline CDR1 reads SGHNT; CDR2 reads YENEEA. This CDR3 comprises 15 residues. The junction had 9 bases not matched to a gene; V was cut back by 5 bases and J by 8 bases. The CDR3 DNA reads as TGTGCCAGCAGCCTGTGGGGGACAGGGACGGAAAAACTGTTTTTT. Its protein is CASSLWGTGTEKLFF.